This T cell receptor beta chain emerged from a study of T cell responses to AZD1222 COVID-19 vaccine. The CDR3 length is 15 residues. J was trimmed by 1 base and V by 6 bases; bases with no gene match: 8. Germline V gene sequence: CDR1 MNHEY, CDR2 SVGAGI. Some clones are missing from TCRdb's copy, which holds only in-frame ones; the method was immunoSEQ multiplex PCR. Among about 180,000 clones, about nine tenths were seen once, and the ten largest hold about 2.1%. Study-level results: The breadth and depth of Spike-specific TCRs increased once two AZD1222 doses had been given. Scientists sampled the repertoires only once the peak T cell response had passed. Reportedly, nearly half of unique spike TCRs recognized epitopes outside B.1.351/B.1.1.7 mutations. CD4 TCRs linked to vaccination spanned spike, dominating at 160-218 and 743-854.

On this clone: What it binds is not known.

This sequence originates from an adult who received the AZD1222 COVID-19 vaccine. This chain joins TRBV6-5 and TRBJ2-5, with TRBD1 matching 7 bases. Source: peripheral blood, taken 28 days after the second AZD1222 dose. CDR3 sequence reads: CASSNQGVRQETQYF. The CDR3 DNA follows: TGTGCCAGCAGCAATCAGGGGGTACGCCAAGAGACCCAGTACTTC.